These T cell receptor beta chains were read from a single sample in a study of shared clonotypes between healthy human individuals. Data came from immunoSEQ multiplex PCR; TCRdb stores just in-frame clones and leaves some out. This sample yields about 1 million clones, of which under 80% are seen a single time; over 1.3% belongs to the top ten. Sequencing was done on a sample of memory CD4+ T cells sorted from blood. These receptors were taken from a young man in good health. Each CDR3 is given with its conserved first and last residue. The D gene is left open where the match is weak. Clone size, where shown, is once, few, many, or a class for clones that have expanded.

CDR3 DNA,CDR3 protein,D gene,clone size,J gene,V gene
TGTGCCAGCAGCACAGACCTCACTAGCGGGAGCTCCTACGAGCAGTACTTC,CASSTDLTSGSSYEQYF,TRBD2,NA,TRBJ2-7,TRBV7-2
TGTGCCAGCAGCCCAGGGACAGGGAGGTACGAGCAGTACTTC,CASSPGTGRYEQYF,TRBD1,NA,TRBJ2-7,TRBV5-6
TGTGCTAGCAGCTTCCTAGCGGGGGGGCCTGGGAATGAGCAGTTCTTC,CASSFLAGGPGNEQFF,TRBD2,once,TRBJ2-1,TRBV7-7
TGCGCCTCCCAGGGGCAGAGCTATAATTCACCCCTCCACTTT,CASQGQSYNSPLHF,NA,once,TRBJ1-6,TRBV5-1
TGTGCCATCAGTGAGTCGACTGTGGATCAGCCCCAGCATTTT,CAISESTVDQPQHF,NA,NA,TRBJ1-5,TRBV10-3
TGTGCCAGCATTGGGCGAGGGGGAAACTACGAGCAGTACTTC,CASIGRGGNYEQYF,NA,NA,TRBJ2-7,TRBV6-5
TGTGCCACCAGCAGACAAAAGGGGAGCAATCAGCCCCAGCATTTT,CATSRQKGSNQPQHF,NA,NA,TRBJ1-5,TRBV15
TGTGCCAGCAGTGGTTCGGACAGCTTAAATGAAAAACTGTTTTTT,CASSGSDSLNEKLFF,NA,NA,TRBJ1-4,TRBV6-1
TGTGCCTGGGGAACAGGGTACACTGAAGCTTTCTTT,CAWGTGYTEAFF,NA,NA,TRBJ1-1,TRBV30
TGTGCCAGCAGGCCACAGGGGAATAATTCACCCCTCCACTTT,CASRPQGNNSPLHF,TRBD1,NA,TRBJ1-6,TRBV6-1
TGTGCCAGCAGCTTAGTAGCGGGAGATCTTACCGGGGAGCTGTTTTTT,CASSLVAGDLTGELFF,TRBD2,NA,TRBJ2-2,TRBV7-2
TGTGCCAGCCGTGGGCAGGGAGGGCGCGTTAACTATGGCTACACCTTC,CASRGQGGRVNYGYTF,NA,NA,TRBJ1-2,TRBV28
TGTGCCAGCAGCTCGCCGGCTGTCCCCATCTATCAGCCCCAGCATTTT,CASSSPAVPIYQPQHF,NA,NA,TRBJ1-5,TRBV7-9
TGTGCCAGCTACGCGACAGGGAGGGATGAGCAGTTCTTC,CASYATGRDEQFF,NA,NA,TRBJ2-1,TRBV6-5
TGCACCAGCAGCCTCCAAGGACAGGGAACCACAGATACGCAGTATTTT,CTSSLQGQGTTDTQYF,NA,NA,TRBJ2-3,TRBV1
TGTGCTAGTGGTTTCAGGGGTAACCCTAACTATGGCTACACCTTC,CASGFRGNPNYGYTF,NA,NA,TRBJ1-2,TRBV12-5
TGTGCCAGTAGTCATATCCGGGACCCCAAAAATCAGCCCCAGCATTTT,CASSHIRDPKNQPQHF,NA,NA,TRBJ1-5,TRBV19
TGTGCCAGCAGCAAAGAAGCGAAGGGATGGGAGAATGAAAAACTGTTTTTT,CASSKEAKGWENEKLFF,NA,NA,TRBJ1-4,TRBV21-1
TGCGCCAGCACCCTAAGAGGAGAGATAATGAACACCGGGGAGCTGTTTTTT,CASTLRGEIMNTGELFF,NA,NA,TRBJ2-2,TRBV5-1
TGTGCCAGCAGAACTAACAGGGGTGGTATTGCCGGGGAGCTGTTTTTT,CASRTNRGGIAGELFF,TRBD1,NA,TRBJ2-2,TRBV6-6
TGTGCCAGCATGGACAGGGTCGAGCAGTACTTC,CASMDRVEQYF,TRBD1,NA,TRBJ2-7,TRBV28
TGTGCCAGCAGCTTAGGAGGGGGGCAGTACTTC,CASSLGGGQYF,NA,NA,TRBJ2-7,TRBV7-9
TGTGCCAGCAGCTTGGACAGCCGCCCCTACAATGAGCAGTTCTTC,CASSLDSRPYNEQFF,NA,many,TRBJ2-1,TRBV5-6
TGTGCCAGCAGCTTATACAGGGAAGGGGAGCTGTTTTTT,CASSLYREGELFF,NA,NA,TRBJ2-2,TRBV7-3
TGTGCCAGCAGCCTCCGGCCGAACACTGAAGCTTTCTTT,CASSLRPNTEAFF,NA,few,TRBJ1-1,TRBV27
TGTGCCAGTAGTATTAGAAAAACGGACTATGGCTACACCTTC,CASSIRKTDYGYTF,NA,NA,TRBJ1-2,TRBV19
TGCAGCGCGGGACAGAGTAGCACAGATACGCAGTATTTT,CSAGQSSTDTQYF,TRBD1,NA,TRBJ2-3,TRBV29-1
TGTGCCAGCAGCCGGACCAGGGCCGGGGCCAACGTCCTGACTTTC,CASSRTRAGANVLTF,NA,NA,TRBJ2-6,TRBV4-2
TGTGCCAGCGCTACCCTCGGTGGAAAACTGTTTTTT,CASATLGGKLFF,NA,few,TRBJ1-4,TRBV6-5
TGTGCCAGCAGCGTAGAGGCGCGCGGGAGAAGCACAGATACGCAGTATTTT,CASSVEARGRSTDTQYF,TRBD2,NA,TRBJ2-3,TRBV9
TGCGCCAGCAGCCGCGGGGTGGGGGAGGCTGGCACAGATACGCAGTATTTT,CASSRGVGEAGTDTQYF,NA,NA,TRBJ2-3,TRBV4-3
TGTGCCAGCTCGCGATCGGGACTTCTAAAAGAGACCCAGTACTTC,CASSRSGLLKETQYF,NA,NA,TRBJ2-5,TRBV18
TGTGCCAGCAGCAACCCTAGTGAGAATGAGCAGTTCTTC,CASSNPSENEQFF,NA,NA,TRBJ2-1,TRBV11-3
TGCGCCAGCAGCCCCGGACGGGAGAGCGGAACCGAGCAGTACTTC,CASSPGRESGTEQYF,NA,NA,TRBJ2-7,TRBV5-1
TGTGCCAGCAGCGTAGGGTGGTCTAGCGGGAGTGTGGAGCTGTTTTTT,CASSVGWSSGSVELFF,TRBD2,NA,TRBJ2-2,TRBV9
TGTGCCAGTATCCGACAGGGGAACTATGGCTACACCTTC,CASIRQGNYGYTF,TRBD1,NA,TRBJ1-2,TRBV19
TGTGCCAGCAGCCAAAACAGGGGCGGTTACAATGAGCAGTTCTTC,CASSQNRGGYNEQFF,TRBD1,NA,TRBJ2-1,TRBV16
TGTGCCAGCAGTTTATCGGGTCGGGTGGGCACTGAAGCTTTCTTT,CASSLSGRVGTEAFF,NA,NA,TRBJ1-1,TRBV27
TGTGCCAGCAGTTTATCCAGGGGAGATACGCAGTATTTT,CASSLSRGDTQYF,NA,NA,TRBJ2-3,TRBV27
TGTGCCAGCAGCCCATACGGGGGGATCTACGAGCAGTACTTC,CASSPYGGIYEQYF,TRBD2,NA,TRBJ2-7,TRBV11-2
TGTGCCAGCAGGCAGAGTAATAGCAATCAGCCCCAGCATTTT,CASRQSNSNQPQHF,NA,NA,TRBJ1-5,TRBV28
TGCGCCAGCAGCCAAGAGGGGGGCTATGGCTACACCTTC,CASSQEGGYGYTF,NA,few,TRBJ1-2,TRBV4-1
TGTGCCAGCAGGGGGGACAGGAAACACGAGCAGTACTTC,CASRGDRKHEQYF,TRBD1,many,TRBJ2-7,TRBV6-1
TGTGCCAGCTGCAAAACGTTAGCGGTGAGGACCGGGGAGCTGTTTTTT,CASCKTLAVRTGELFF,NA,NA,TRBJ2-2,TRBV27
TGTGCCAGCAGCCCAGGACTAGCGGGAGGCCGGGGCTCCTACAATGAGCAGTTCTTC,CASSPGLAGGRGSYNEQFF,TRBD2,few,TRBJ2-1,TRBV7-6
TGCGCCAGCAGTTTAGATGGGGGTTCACGTTCACCCCTCCACTTT,CASSLDGGSRSPLHF,NA,NA,TRBJ1-6,TRBV5-1
TGTGCCAGCTCATCCGCCAGCTCGAACACCGGGGAGCTGTTTTTT,CASSSASSNTGELFF,NA,NA,TRBJ2-2,TRBV18
TGTGCCAGCAGCTTGGGGATTGACTATGGCTACACCTTC,CASSLGIDYGYTF,NA,NA,TRBJ1-2,TRBV5-4
TGTGCCAGCAGTGAACGAGCCGGGGTAGTATCACCCCTCCACTTT,CASSERAGVVSPLHF,NA,NA,TRBJ1-6,TRBV6-1
TGTGCCAGCAGCTTAGTTGGTCCCTTTTACGAGCAGTACTTC,CASSLVGPFYEQYF,NA,NA,TRBJ2-7,TRBV11-2
TGTGCCACCAGCAGGCCGGCCGAGGGAGATACGCAGTATTTT,CATSRPAEGDTQYF,NA,NA,TRBJ2-3,TRBV15
TGTGCCAGCAGTCATAGGGGCAGTTACAATGAGCAGTTCTTC,CASSHRGSYNEQFF,NA,NA,TRBJ2-1,TRBV5-4
TGTGCCAGCAGTGGGTCCGGGCAAGGAGGAAGTAGTTATCAGCCCCAGCATTTT,CASSGSGQGGSSYQPQHF,NA,once,TRBJ1-5,TRBV6-1
TGCAGCGTTGAGGTGGCGGGGTATGGCTACACCTTC,CSVEVAGYGYTF,NA,NA,TRBJ1-2,TRBV29-1
TGTGCCAGTAAGCAGGGGGCGTCAGGAGATACGCAGTATTTT,CASKQGASGDTQYF,TRBD1,NA,TRBJ2-3,TRBV19
TGTGCCAGCAGCTACGACGGGACTAGCAGTGGTACGCAGTATTTT,CASSYDGTSSGTQYF,TRBD2,few,TRBJ2-3,TRBV7-6
TGTGCCAGCAGCTTAGATCGAGCGGGAGCATACGAGCAGTACTTC,CASSLDRAGAYEQYF,TRBD2,NA,TRBJ2-7,TRBV7-8
TGTGCCAGCAGGCTAGCGGGGGGGCCCTTCAATGAGCAGTTCTTC,CASRLAGGPFNEQFF,TRBD2,NA,TRBJ2-1,TRBV6-1
TGTGCCAGCGAGGGACGTAATAATCAGCCCCAGCATTTT,CASEGRNNQPQHF,NA,NA,TRBJ1-5,TRBV6-1